Shown below are 27 T cell receptor beta chains from a single sample sequenced in a study of cytomegalovirus exposure and HLA in healthy donors. Use of 60 Vbeta and 13 Jbeta primers characterized the PCR. The table came from immunoSEQ multiplex PCR; TCRdb's copy has only in-frame clones and leaves some out. The table includes 120,000 or so clones, around three quarters detected once. The sequenced sample consisted of PBMCs. These receptors came from a young man in good health and CMV-seronegative.

This clone was counted a few times. V gene TRBV6-6 combines with J gene TRBJ1-3; D unclear. Trimming shortened V by 4 bases and J by 7 bases, and 17 bases separated the two germline ends. From germline, CDR1 is MNHNY and CDR2 SVGAGI (reference sequence). This CDR3 spans 15 amino acids. CDR3 loop: CASSSTRSLRNTIYF. DNA for the CDR3: TGTGCCAGCAGTTCAACGAGGTCCTTGCGGAACACCATATATTTT.

This clone was seen once. The chain uses TRBV13 and TRBJ2-5; 8 bases match TRBD2. CDR3 size: 19 residues. After removal of 4 bases from V and 5 bases from J, the junction contained 21 bases not matched to a gene. The V gene's germline CDR1 is PRHDT and CDR2 FYEKMQ (reference sequence). The CDR3 sequence is CASSSPPDSGTEGPETQYF. DNA of the CDR3: TGTGCCAGCAGCTCTCCACCAGATAGCGGGACTGAGGGTCCGGAGACCCAGTACTTC. Looking up the rest from reference TRBV13 and TRBJ2-5 gives the full variable domain: AAGVIQSPRHLIKEKRETATLKCYPIPRHDTVYWYQQGPGQDPQFLISFYEKMQSDKGSIPDRFSAQQFSDYHSELNMSSLELGDSALYFCASSSPPDSGTEGPETQYFGPGTRLLVL.

The rearrangement links TRBV19 to TRBJ2-7; a possible D gene is TRBD2 (6 bases). The V end lost 3 bases, the J end lost 4 bases, and 19 bases lay between the germline ends. CDR1 is LNHDA, CDR2 SQIVND, per germline (reference sequence). The CDR3 has 16 residues. In DNA form, the CDR3 reads TGTGCCAGTAGTATCGGGACCCGCGGGGCGCTTTACGAGCAGTACTTC. Its protein is CASSIGTRGALYEQYF.

V usage is TRBV5-1 and J usage is TRBJ1-5; 7 nucleotides agree with TRBD1. CDR3 length equals 13 residues. V was clipped by 0 bases and J by 7 bases; unmatched bases: 1. Germline-derived CDR1 and CDR2 are SGHRS and YFSETQ. This CDR3 is CASSLGRGQPQHF. As DNA, the CDR3 is TGCGCCAGCAGCTTGGGCAGGGGGCAGCCCCAGCATTTT.

The chain carries TRBV29-1 and TRBJ2-5; 7 bases are a match to TRBD2. The CDR3 runs 12 residues. The V and J ends lost 8 bases and 9 bases, in that order; junction bases with no gene match: 12. Germline CDR1 reads SQVTM; CDR2 reads ANQGSEA. Written as DNA, the CDR3 is TGCAGCCCCAGGACTTGGGCGGGGGCCCAGTACTTC. Encoded protein: CSPRTWAGAQYF.

The V call is TRBV7-8, the J call TRBJ2-5, with D possibly TRBD2 on 6 matching bases. The J call is uncertain, as TRBJ2-7 better fits the DNA end. The germline V gene has CDR1 SGHVS and CDR2 FQNEAQ. The length of the CDR3 is 14 residues. CDR3 amino acids: CASSLERASYEQYF. As DNA, the CDR3 is TGTGCCAGCAGCTTAGAGCGGGCCTCCTACGAGCAGTACTTC.

The V and J genes are TRBV29-1 and TRBJ2-5; D gene ambiguous. There are 12 residues in the CDR3. Germline V gene sequence: CDR1 SQVTM, CDR2 ANQGSEA. Trimming shortened V by 7 bases and J by 5 bases, and 14 bases separated the two germline ends. The CDR3 spells CSAEVATETQYF. Here the CDR3 DNA reads TGCAGCGCAGAGGTAGCAACGGAGACCCAGTACTTC.

This chain links TRBV27 with TRBJ1-1, with D uncertain. The V gene lost 7 bases and the J gene lost 11 bases, with 17 bases spanning the gap. The CDR3 runs to 12 residues. From germline, CDR1 is MNHEY and CDR2 SMNVEV (reference sequence). In nucleotides, the CDR3 is TGTGCCAGCAAGAGCGGTTTTGCCGATGCTTTCTTT. This codes for CASKSGFADAFF.

The chain is built from TRBV10-3 and TRBJ1-4; TRBD1 matches at 7 bases. Germline lookup yields CDR1 ENHRY and CDR2 SYGVKD. J was trimmed by 0 bases and V by 10 bases; bases with no gene match: 11. This CDR3 has 16 amino acids. CDR3 region: CATAPITGATNEKLFF. The CDR3 nucleotides are TGTGCCACGGCGCCAATTACAGGGGCAACTAATGAAAAACTGTTTTTT.

The DNA of the CDR3 is TGTGCCAGCAGCCCGTTGACTCCCCCCGGGCAGTTCTTC. This encodes CASSPLTPPGQFF. The rearrangement links TRBV7-2 to TRBJ2-1; D is ambiguous. Deletions cut 5 bases from V and 12 bases from J, with 17 bases between. There are 13 residues in the CDR3. Per the germline V gene, CDR1 is SGHTA and CDR2 is FQGNSA.

With respect to this clone: The same CDR3 is also encoded by other DNA sequences in this sample. The chain joins TRBV4-1 to TRBJ1-4; TRBD1 is a possible D gene (5 bases). The germline CDR1 and CDR2 sequences are MGHRA and YSYEKL. Between the trimmed V and J ends, which lost 0 bases and 10 bases, there was a span of 12 bases. This CDR3 has 14 residues. CDR3 bases: TGCGCCAGCAGCCAAGAGGGCAGGGAGGGAAAACTGTTTTTT. It specifies CASSQEGREGKLFF.

The V and J genes are TRBV19 and TRBJ2-1; 9 nucleotides line up with TRBD1. The germline CDR1 and CDR2 sequences are LNHDA and SQIVND (reference sequence). CDR3 length equals 14 residues. After removal of 9 bases from V and 6 bases from J, the junction contained 9 bases not matched to a gene. DNA of the CDR3: TGTGCCAGCGAAACGACAGGGGGAGGCAATGAGCAGTTCTTC. It translates to CASETTGGGNEQFF.

Remarks on this clone: One end of the junction does not line up with germline, which may come from a read error. V is TRBV5-1 and J is TRBJ1-1; D is perhaps TRBD1 (6 bases). From germline, CDR1 is SGHRS and CDR2 YFSETQ. The CDR3 runs to 17 residues. CDR3 region: CASSLGLSTGTNTEPFF. CDR3 coding DNA: TGCGCCAGCAGCTTGGGTCTTTCGACAGGAACGAACACTGAACCTTTCTTT.

The chain uses TRBV4-1 and TRBJ2-1, with D possibly matching TRBD2 (7 bases). CDR3 length: 17 residues. V lost 0 bases and J 0 bases, leaving 12 bases between the germline ends. From germline, CDR1 is MGHRA and CDR2 YSYEKL. CDR3: CASSQDLRGGSYNEQFF. The DNA for the CDR3 is TGCGCCAGCAGCCAAGATCTTAGGGGGGGCTCCTACAATGAGCAGTTCTTC.

The rearrangement uses TRBV28 and TRBJ2-3; 11 bases agree with TRBD2. V lost 7 bases, J lost 3 bases, and 9 bases stayed unmatched. There are 16 residues in the CDR3. Per germline, CDR1 MDHEN and CDR2 SYDVKM. CDR3 loop: CASTLAGGPYTDTQYF. For the CDR3, the DNA is TGTGCCAGCACCTTAGCGGGAGGGCCTTATACAGATACGCAGTATTTT.

This clone was seen more than once but under ten times. The J gene is TRBJ2-3, the V gene TRBV4-1; D unclear. V dropped 1 base and J dropped 4 bases, with 6 bases sitting between them. The germline gives CDR1 MGHRA, CDR2 YSYEKL. CDR3 length equals 13 residues. CDR3 bases: TGCGCCAGCAGCCAAGTTGGGCCAGATACGCAGTATTTT. Protein sequence: CASSQVGPDTQYF.

This chain links TRBV5-1 with TRBJ2-7, with D unresolved. Germline CDR1 is SGHRS and CDR2 is YFSETQ. V lost 3 bases, J lost 0 bases, and 10 bases lay in between. The CDR3 covers 14 residues. The CDR3 sequence: CASSYLAGSYEQYF. The DNA for the CDR3 is TGCGCCAGCAGCTACCTGGCAGGCTCCTACGAGCAGTACTTC.

CDR3 protein: CASSFRRSSYEQYF. CDR3 DNA sequence: TGTGCCAGCAGTTTTCGGCGGTCCTCCTACGAGCAGTACTTC. The chain links TRBV28 to TRBJ2-7; D is uncertain. In germline, CDR1 is MDHEN, CDR2 SYDVKM. Between the trimmed V and J ends, which lost 3 bases and 0 bases, there was a span of 9 bases. The CDR3 is made up of 14 amino acids.

This sequence joins TRBV10-2 and TRBJ2-7, with TRBD1 as a possible D gene (6 bases). Looked up from germline, CDR1 is WSHSY and CDR2 is SAAADI. The CDR3 is 15 residues long. The V end was cut by 4 bases, the J end by 3 bases, with 16 bases between. The CDR3, as DNA: TGCGCCAGCAGTGCAATACAGGGATTAAACTACGAGCAGTACTTC. This translates into CASSAIQGLNYEQYF.

V usage is TRBV2 and J usage is TRBJ2-3; D might be TRBD2 (6 bases). Germline V lookup: CDR1 SNHLY, CDR2 FYNNEI. Trimming removed 4 bases at V and 5 bases at J, with 22 bases between. This CDR3 region has 17 residues. The chain's CDR3 is CASSVNGRAIVKDTQYF. The CDR3 DNA sequence: TGTGCCAGCAGTGTAAACGGGAGAGCCATCGTCAAAGATACGCAGTATTTT.

The rearrangement uses TRBV6-6 and TRBJ1-2, with 7 bases identical to TRBD1. Germline loops: CDR1 MNHNY, CDR2 SVGAGI (reference sequence). V shed 6 bases, J shed 4 bases, and the junction held 2 bases outside the gene matches. CDR3 length: 12 residues. Here the CDR3 DNA reads TGTGCCAGCAGGAGGGACAGCTATGGCTACACCTTC. Protein sequence: CASRRDSYGYTF.

V and J are TRBV4-3 and TRBJ2-1, with TRBD2 matching over 12 bases. J was trimmed by 4 bases and V by 5 bases; bases with no gene match: 3. The CDR3 extends over 15 amino acids. Germline-derived CDR1 and CDR2 are LGHNA and YSLEER. CDR3 coding DNA: TGCGCCAGCAGCAGGGGGACTAGCGGGTACAATGAGCAGTTCTTC. Amino acid sequence: CASSRGTSGYNEQFF.

The V call is TRBV19, the J call TRBJ2-2, with D perhaps matching TRBD1 (6 bases). CDR3 size: 13 residues. The V and J ends lost 7 bases and 7 bases respectively, with 13 bases between them. Germline V gives CDR1 LNHDA, CDR2 SQIVND (reference sequence). In nucleotides, the CDR3 is TGTGCCAGTAATGGACAGAAACACGGGGAGCTGTTTTTT. It is translated as CASNGQKHGELFF.

This sequence joins TRBV7-9 and TRBJ1-1; TRBD1 matches 8 bases. CDR3 length equals 16 residues. Germline trimming cut 5 bases from V and 1 base from J; bases unmatched to any gene: 9. Germline V gene lookup returns CDR1 SEHNR and CDR2 FQNEAQ (reference sequence). In DNA, the CDR3 is TGTGCCAGCAGCGACTTATTTGGACAGGGGAACACTGAAGCTTTCTTT. It codes for CASSDLFGQGNTEAFF.

As DNA, the CDR3 is TGTGCCACCAGCAACGACAGGGCCACAGATACGCAGTATTTT. This codes for CATSNDRATDTQYF. The V call is TRBV15, the J call TRBJ2-3, with TRBD1 matching over 7 bases. This CDR3 has 14 residues. Germline V CDR1 and CDR2: LNHNV, YYDKDF (reference sequence). V was pared by 4 bases and J by 2 bases, with 3 bases of the junction left unmatched.

This chain joins TRBV4-1 and TRBJ1-5; D possibly corresponds to TRBD1 (5 bases). The CDR3 covers 16 residues. Looked up from germline, CDR1 is MGHRA and CDR2 is YSYEKL. Trimming took off 0 bases at V and 1 base at J, with 10 bases between the two ends. The CDR3 nucleotides are TGCGCCAGCAGCCAAGATGGGGGGGTGAGCAATCAGCCCCAGCATTTT. As protein: CASSQDGGVSNQPQHF.

The CDR3 DNA reads as TGTGCCAGCAGCATGAGATTTTCGGGGAACACTGAAGCTTTCTTT. This sequence encodes CASSMRFSGNTEAFF. This chain uses TRBV9 with TRBJ1-1; D is undetermined. The germline V gene has CDR1 SGDLS and CDR2 YYNGEE. The germline V and J ends were trimmed by 4 bases and 1 base, with 14 bases remaining between them. This CDR3 contains 15 residues.